The entry below describes one T cell receptor beta chain. Germline lookup yields CDR1 KGHSH and CDR2 LQKENI. There are 16 residues in the CDR3. V shed 0 bases, J shed 5 bases, and the junction held 7 bases outside the gene matches. This sample was included in a study of blood T cell repertoires in COVID-19. Per the study methods: Reference gene primers were amplified, and this amplification served to estimate nucleated cell counts. This table comes from immunoSEQ multiplex PCR, and its TCRdb copy is limited to in-frame clones, with some not included. The V and J calls and clone size come from that table; D and trimming were worked out from the DNA. Seen here are about 340,000 clones, roughly 86% observed once, and the top ten hold around 6.6%.

This receptor was identified in a woman aged 70-85 years with COVID-19, enrolled during active disease. V and J are TRBV18 and TRBJ2-7, with TRBD1 matching over 10 bases. Sequencing input: peripheral blood. CDR3 amino acids: CASSPPTGQGDHEQYF. In nucleotides, the CDR3 is TGTGCCAGCTCACCACCGACAGGACAGGGGGACCACGAGCAGTACTTC. The variable domain in full, with the rest retrieved from reference TRBV18 and TRBJ2-7, is NAGVMQNPRHLVRRRGQEARLRCSPMKGHSHVYWYRQLPEEGLKFMVYLQKENIIDESGMPKERFSAEFPKEGPSILRIQQVVRGDSAAYFCASSPPTGQGDHEQYFGPGTRLTVT.